A single TCR beta chain is shown here with its context. Its antigen remains unknown. The entry originates in a study of T cell responses to AZD1222 COVID-19 vaccine. Findings of the study overall: Baseline seropositives among AZD1222 recipients totaled only 6 or 7.

Sequencing was performed with immunoSEQ multiplex PCR; in TCRdb, only in-frame clones are kept and a portion is missing. The table includes 85,000 to 100,000 clones, about 89% detected once. This CDR3 has 15 amino acids. V lost 5 bases to trimming and J lost 4 bases; unmatched junction nucleotides: 7. Per germline, CDR1 SGHVS and CDR2 FNYEAQ. This TCR derives from an adult who received the AZD1222 COVID-19 vaccine. The chain recombines TRBV7-6 with TRBJ2-1; 8 nucleotides line up with TRBD2. The material sequenced was peripheral blood, taken 28 days after the second AZD1222 dose. CDR3 coding DNA: TGTGCCAGCAGCACGGTGCTAGCGGGTTACAATGAGCAGTTCTTC. This sequence encodes CASSTVLAGYNEQFF. Variable domain in full (rest from reference TRBV7-6 and TRBJ2-1): GAGVSQSPRYKVTKRGQDVALRCDPISGHVSLYWYRQALGQGPEFLTYFNYEAQQDKSGLPNDRFSAERPEGSISTLTIQRTEQRDSAMYRCASSTVLAGYNEQFFGPGTRLTVL.